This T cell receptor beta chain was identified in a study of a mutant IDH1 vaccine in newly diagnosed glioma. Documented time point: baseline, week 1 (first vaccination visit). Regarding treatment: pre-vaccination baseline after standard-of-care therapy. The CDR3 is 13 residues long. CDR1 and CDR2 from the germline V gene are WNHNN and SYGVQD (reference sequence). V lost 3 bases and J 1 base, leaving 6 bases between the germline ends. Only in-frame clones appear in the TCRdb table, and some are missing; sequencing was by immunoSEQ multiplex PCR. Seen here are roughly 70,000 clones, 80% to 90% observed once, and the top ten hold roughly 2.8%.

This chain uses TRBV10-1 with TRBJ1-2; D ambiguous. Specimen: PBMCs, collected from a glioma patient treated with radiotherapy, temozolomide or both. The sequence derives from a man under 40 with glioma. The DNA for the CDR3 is TGCGCCAGCAGTGAAGGACTTAACTATGGCTACACCTTC. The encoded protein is CASSEGLNYGYTF.